A selection of T cell receptor beta chains follows, all from one sample in a study of cytomegalovirus exposure and HLA in healthy donors. Sequenced by immunoSEQ multiplex PCR; TCRdb stores in-frame clones only, minus some. Among 200,000 or so clones, over 70% were seen once, and the ten largest hold 3.5% to 4%. Specimen: PBMCs. The origin of the receptors is a man aged 50-59 years in good health and CMV-seronegative. Both conserved end residues are part of each CDR3. A D gene is named only where the DNA matches it firmly. Clone size is stated in some rows and not others, as once, few, many or a class when expanded.

d_call: TRBD1; cdr3_length: 16; clone_size: -; j_call: TRBJ2-3; v_call: TRBV14; cdr3_aa: CASSQFTGVPSDTQYF; cdr3_nt: TGTGCCAGCAGCCAATTCACAGGGGTACCTTCGGATACGCAGTATTTT
d_call: -; cdr3_length: 15; clone_size: -; j_call: TRBJ1-5; v_call: TRBV6-5; cdr3_aa: CASSPSGLSNQPQHF; cdr3_nt: TGTGCCAGCAGTCCCTCCGGACTTAGCAATCAGCCCCAGCATTTT
d_call: -; cdr3_length: 14; clone_size: -; j_call: TRBJ1-1; v_call: TRBV6-1; cdr3_aa: CASSSTRDTHIAFF; cdr3_nt: TGTGCCAGCAGTTCGACCCGGGACACCCACATAGCTTTCTTT
d_call: -; cdr3_length: 10; clone_size: -; j_call: TRBJ1-1; v_call: TRBV29-1; cdr3_aa: CSVGATEAFF; cdr3_nt: TGCAGCGTTGGAGCCACTGAAGCTTTCTTT
d_call: -; cdr3_length: 13; clone_size: -; j_call: TRBJ1-3; v_call: TRBV27; cdr3_aa: CASAGGLGNTIYF; cdr3_nt: TGTGCCAGCGCCGGGGGGCTTGGAAACACCATATATTTT
d_call: TRBD2; cdr3_length: 15; clone_size: -; j_call: TRBJ2-7; v_call: TRBV5-6; cdr3_aa: CASSLGTSGVDEQYF; cdr3_nt: TGTGCCAGCAGCTTGGGGACTAGCGGGGTCGACGAGCAGTACTTC
d_call: -; cdr3_length: 16; clone_size: once; j_call: TRBJ2-7; v_call: TRBV7-6; cdr3_aa: CASSLTVYGQGHEQYF; cdr3_nt: TGTGCCAGCAGCTTAACGGTATACGGGCAGGGTCACGAGCAGTACTTC
d_call: -; cdr3_length: 12; clone_size: -; j_call: TRBJ1-1; v_call: TRBV6-5; cdr3_aa: CVTTGGGTEAFF; cdr3_nt: TGTGTCACAACGGGGGGAGGCACTGAAGCTTTCTTT
d_call: -; cdr3_length: 14; clone_size: once; j_call: TRBJ1-1; v_call: TRBV7-2; cdr3_aa: CASSPGYMNTEAFF; cdr3_nt: TGTGCCAGCAGCCCGGGGTACATGAACACTGAAGCTTTCTTT
d_call: TRBD1; cdr3_length: 15; clone_size: once; j_call: TRBJ2-7; v_call: TRBV4-3; cdr3_aa: CASSQDRAGGDEQYF; cdr3_nt: TGCGCCAGCAGCCAAGATCGAGCAGGGGGCGACGAGCAGTACTTC
d_call: -; cdr3_length: 12; clone_size: -; j_call: TRBJ2-5; v_call: TRBV5-1; cdr3_aa: CASSASAETQYF; cdr3_nt: TGCGCCAGCAGCGCTAGTGCAGAGACCCAGTACTTC
d_call: -; cdr3_length: 14; clone_size: -; j_call: TRBJ1-1; v_call: TRBV6-6; cdr3_aa: CASTPRQIDSEAFF; cdr3_nt: TGTGCCAGCACCCCACGACAGATTGACTCTGAAGCTTTCTTT
d_call: -; cdr3_length: 14; clone_size: -; j_call: TRBJ1-6; v_call: TRBV10-3; cdr3_aa: CAISEQRVNSPLHF; cdr3_nt: TGTGCCATCAGTGAGCAGCGGGTCAATTCACCCCTCCACTTT
d_call: TRBD1; cdr3_length: 14; clone_size: -; j_call: TRBJ1-1; v_call: TRBV25-1; cdr3_aa: CASSGDRENTEAFF; cdr3_nt: TGTGCCAGCAGTGGGGACAGGGAGAACACTGAAGCTTTCTTT
d_call: TRBD1; cdr3_length: 16; clone_size: few; j_call: TRBJ1-6; v_call: TRBV4-3; cdr3_aa: CASSRAPPGQGEPLHF; cdr3_nt: TGCGCCAGCAGCCGAGCCCCTCCCGGGCAGGGGGAACCCCTCCACTTT
d_call: -; cdr3_length: 15; clone_size: -; j_call: TRBJ2-5; v_call: TRBV27; cdr3_aa: CASSLGGLKWETQYF; cdr3_nt: TGTGCCAGCAGTTTGGGTGGGCTGAAATGGGAGACCCAGTACTTC
d_call: -; cdr3_length: 13; clone_size: once; j_call: TRBJ2-2; v_call: TRBV5-4; cdr3_aa: CASSSFISGELFF; cdr3_nt: TGTGCCAGCAGCTCGTTTATCTCCGGGGAGCTGTTTTTT
d_call: TRBD1; cdr3_length: 14; clone_size: -; j_call: TRBJ1-3; v_call: TRBV7-2; cdr3_aa: CASSLRQGRDTIYF; cdr3_nt: TGTGCCAGCAGCTTAAGACAGGGTCGGGACACCATATATTTT
d_call: TRBD1; cdr3_length: 14; clone_size: -; j_call: TRBJ1-2; v_call: TRBV30; cdr3_aa: CAWTLTGVKYGYTF; cdr3_nt: TGTGCCTGGACCTTGACAGGGGTAAAGTATGGCTACACCTTC
d_call: -; cdr3_length: 14; clone_size: -; j_call: TRBJ1-2; v_call: TRBV15; cdr3_aa: CATSSSREFYGYTF; cdr3_nt: TGTGCCACCAGCAGTAGCAGGGAATTCTATGGCTACACCTTC
d_call: -; cdr3_length: 14; clone_size: -; j_call: TRBJ1-4; v_call: TRBV19; cdr3_aa: CASSIGQRNEKLFF; cdr3_nt: TGTGCCAGTAGTATCGGACAGCGTAATGAAAAACTGTTTTTT
d_call: TRBD2; cdr3_length: 14; clone_size: few; j_call: TRBJ2-3; v_call: TRBV19; cdr3_aa: CASSGGEPGSTQYF; cdr3_nt: TGTGCCAGTAGTGGGGGGGAGCCGGGTTCTACGCAGTATTTT
d_call: -; cdr3_length: 15; clone_size: few; j_call: TRBJ2-3; v_call: TRBV19; cdr3_aa: CASSGGGVGADTQYF; cdr3_nt: TGTGCCAGTAGTGGAGGAGGGGTGGGGGCAGATACGCAGTATTTT
d_call: TRBD2; cdr3_length: 16; clone_size: -; j_call: TRBJ2-1; v_call: TRBV25-1; cdr3_aa: CASSEWERGGYNEQFF; cdr3_nt: TGTGCCAGCAGTGAATGGGAGCGGGGGGGGTACAATGAGCAGTTCTTC
d_call: -; cdr3_length: 13; clone_size: -; j_call: TRBJ2-3; v_call: TRBV5-6; cdr3_aa: CASELDKPDTQYF; cdr3_nt: TGTGCCAGCGAGCTGGACAAACCAGATACGCAGTATTTT